This T cell receptor (beta chain) was profiled in a study of post-analysis software for immune sequencing data. For the study at large: Multiple sclerosis in the patients followed relapsing-remitting, secondary progressive and progressive-relapsing courses.

V was shortened by 3 bases and J by 1 base, with 6 bases between the two germline ends. The CDR3 runs 13 residues. Germline lookup yields CDR1 MGHRA and CDR2 YSYEKL. This clonotype was seen repeatedly, ten times or more. The antigen remains undetermined. Study-wide results and caveats: Significantly lower normalized Chao1 diversity was seen in multiple sclerosis patients than in controls. The study found TRBV5-6, TRBV5-1 and TRBV20-1 among roughly 5 TRBV segments more frequent in patients than controls.

The TCR beta cDNA libraries contained unique molecular identifiers. It was from roughly 1 to 10 million T cells that some 500,000 cDNA molecules came. Each CDR3 protein gets one entry after TCRdb re-called the PCR reads with MiXCR. Here the sample spans about 570,000 distinct CDR3 sequences, less than 40% being singletons. Sequencing was carried out using blood. The receptor's source is a girl aged 2-17 years with multiple sclerosis. The V gene is TRBV4-1, the J gene TRBJ1-1; a possible D gene is TRBD1 (6 bases). The CDR3 DNA reads TGCGCCAGCAGCCAGGGGGCGAACACTGAAGCTTTCTTT. Translating it yields CASSQGANTEAFF.